The clone carrying this T cell receptor beta chain turned up a few times. The antigen remains unidentified. The source of the sample is a study of beta chain features in type 1 diabetes. General study points: There was a moderate but significant shortening of TCRB CDR3s in all four CD4+ subsets of Type 1 diabetes patients. Insertion counts at VDJ junctions were lower in type 1 diabetes patients, who also showed more deletions there.

The entirety of the isolated RNA underwent reverse transcription, so expressed TCRB transcripts were sequenced. TCRdb keeps only in-frame clones here, not all; method: immunoSEQ multiplex PCR. The sample has 300,000 to 400,000 clones, approximately 13% seen once; the top ten hold nearly 0.015%. This CDR3 region has 15 residues. Germline V gives CDR1 SGHTA, CDR2 FQGNSA. The trim removed 5 bases at V and 9 bases at J, leaving 11 bases unmatched. The sequencing sample was made of naive CD4+ T cells from blood. This sequence was found in a woman aged 18 to 35 with type 1 diabetes. The V gene is TRBV7-2, the J gene TRBJ2-1; 9 nucleotides align to TRBD2. In nucleotides, the CDR3 is TGTGCCAGCAGCCTACGGGGTAGCGGGAGAAGTGAGCAGTTCTTC. As protein: CASSLRGSGRSEQFF.